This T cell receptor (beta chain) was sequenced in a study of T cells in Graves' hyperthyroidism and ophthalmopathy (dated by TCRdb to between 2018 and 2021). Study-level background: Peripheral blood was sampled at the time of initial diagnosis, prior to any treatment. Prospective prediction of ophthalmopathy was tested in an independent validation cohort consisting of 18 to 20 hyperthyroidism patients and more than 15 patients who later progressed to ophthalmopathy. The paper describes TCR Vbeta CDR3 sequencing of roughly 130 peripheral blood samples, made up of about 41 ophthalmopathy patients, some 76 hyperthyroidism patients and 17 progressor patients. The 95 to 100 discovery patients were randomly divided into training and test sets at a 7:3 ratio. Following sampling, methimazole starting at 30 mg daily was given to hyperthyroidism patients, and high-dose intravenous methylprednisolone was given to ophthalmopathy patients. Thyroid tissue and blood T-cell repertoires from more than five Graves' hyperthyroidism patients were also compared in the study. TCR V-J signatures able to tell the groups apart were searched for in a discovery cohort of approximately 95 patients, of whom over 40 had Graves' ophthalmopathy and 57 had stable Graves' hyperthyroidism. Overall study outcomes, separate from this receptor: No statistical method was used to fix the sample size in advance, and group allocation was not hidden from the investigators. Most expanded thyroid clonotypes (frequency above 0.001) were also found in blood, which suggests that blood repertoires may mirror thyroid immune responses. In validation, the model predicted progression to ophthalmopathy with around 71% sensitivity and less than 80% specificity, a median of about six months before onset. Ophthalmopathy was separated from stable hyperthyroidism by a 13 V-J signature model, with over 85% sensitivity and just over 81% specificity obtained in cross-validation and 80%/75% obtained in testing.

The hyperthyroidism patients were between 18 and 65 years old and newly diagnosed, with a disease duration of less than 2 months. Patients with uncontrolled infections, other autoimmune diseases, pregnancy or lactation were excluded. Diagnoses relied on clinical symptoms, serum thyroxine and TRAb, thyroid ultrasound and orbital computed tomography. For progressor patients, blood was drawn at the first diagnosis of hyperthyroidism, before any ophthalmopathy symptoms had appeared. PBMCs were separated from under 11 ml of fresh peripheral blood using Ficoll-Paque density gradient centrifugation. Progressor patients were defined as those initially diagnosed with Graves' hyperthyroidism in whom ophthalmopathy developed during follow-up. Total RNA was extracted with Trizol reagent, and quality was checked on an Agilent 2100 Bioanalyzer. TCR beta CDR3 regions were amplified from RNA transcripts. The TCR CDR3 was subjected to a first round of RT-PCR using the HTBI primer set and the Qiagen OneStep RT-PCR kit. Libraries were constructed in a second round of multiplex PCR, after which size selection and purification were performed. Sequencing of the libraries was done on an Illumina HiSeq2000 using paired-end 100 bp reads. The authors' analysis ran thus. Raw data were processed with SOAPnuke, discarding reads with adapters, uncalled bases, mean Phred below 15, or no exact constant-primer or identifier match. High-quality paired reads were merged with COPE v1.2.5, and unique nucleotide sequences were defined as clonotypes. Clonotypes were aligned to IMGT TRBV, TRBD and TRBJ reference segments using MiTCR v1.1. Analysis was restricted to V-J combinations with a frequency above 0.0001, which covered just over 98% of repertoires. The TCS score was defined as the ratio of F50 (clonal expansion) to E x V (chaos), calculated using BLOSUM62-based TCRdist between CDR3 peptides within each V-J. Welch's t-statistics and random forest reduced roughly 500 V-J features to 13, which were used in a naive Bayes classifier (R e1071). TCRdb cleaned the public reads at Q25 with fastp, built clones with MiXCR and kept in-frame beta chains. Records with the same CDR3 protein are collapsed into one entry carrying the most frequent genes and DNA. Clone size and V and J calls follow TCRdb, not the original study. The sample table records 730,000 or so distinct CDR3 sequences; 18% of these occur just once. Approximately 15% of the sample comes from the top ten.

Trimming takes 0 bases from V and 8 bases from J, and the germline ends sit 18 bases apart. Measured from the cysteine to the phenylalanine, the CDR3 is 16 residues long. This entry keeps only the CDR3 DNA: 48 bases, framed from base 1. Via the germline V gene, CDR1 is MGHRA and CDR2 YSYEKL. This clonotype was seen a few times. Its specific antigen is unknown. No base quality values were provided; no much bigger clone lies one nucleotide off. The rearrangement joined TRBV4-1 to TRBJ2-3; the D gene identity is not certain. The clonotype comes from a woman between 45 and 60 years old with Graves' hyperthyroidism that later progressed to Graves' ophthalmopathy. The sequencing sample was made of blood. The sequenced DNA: TGCGCCAGCAGCCAAGAACCAGGAATAAAGTACGGTACGCAGTATTTT. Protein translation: CASSQEPGIKYGTQYF.